The subject of this entry is one T cell receptor beta chain. Generated by immunoSEQ multiplex PCR, the TCRdb table keeps only in-frame clones and is missing some. The sample has approximately 2,000,000 clones, 85% to 95% seen once. This sample is drawn from a study of shared clonotypes between healthy human individuals. Trimming pared 6 bases from V and 7 bases from J, leaving 26 bases between. Germline CDR1 MDHEN, CDR2 SYDVKM. The CDR3 consists of 17 residues. The sequencing sample was made of naive CD4+ T cells from PBMCs. Regarding subset: CD45RA+ positively selected. The V gene is TRBV28, the J gene TRBJ2-3; perhaps TRBD2 as D (5 bases). The clonotype comes from a man younger than 35 in good health. Some clones in this sample may be carry-over from other donors' samples. The CDR3, as DNA: TGTGCCAGCAGCCATCAAGGCGGGCTACCGTTGGGCTATACGCAGTATTTT. As protein: CASSHQGGLPLGYTQYF.